Detailed here is one TCR beta chain. Vbeta (60) and Jbeta (13) primers were used in the PCR. Assay used: immunoSEQ multiplex PCR; TCRdb lists only in-frame clones, some missing. The repertoire holds approximately 190,000 clones, about 84% seen once, with 3% to 4% in the top ten. Trimming removed 2 bases from V and 1 base from J, with 6 bases in between. This CDR3 spans 15 amino acids. The V gene's germline CDR1 is SNHLY and CDR2 FYNNEI. The sample belongs to a study of cytomegalovirus exposure and HLA in healthy donors. The chain combines TRBV2 with TRBJ2-6, with unresolved D. The sequencing input was PBMCs. The clonotype was recovered from a man aged 50-60 years in good health and CMV-seronegative. The chain's CDR3 is CASSELRSGANVLTF. The CDR3 nucleotides read TGTGCCAGCAGTGAATTGCGTTCTGGGGCCAACGTCCTGACTTTC.